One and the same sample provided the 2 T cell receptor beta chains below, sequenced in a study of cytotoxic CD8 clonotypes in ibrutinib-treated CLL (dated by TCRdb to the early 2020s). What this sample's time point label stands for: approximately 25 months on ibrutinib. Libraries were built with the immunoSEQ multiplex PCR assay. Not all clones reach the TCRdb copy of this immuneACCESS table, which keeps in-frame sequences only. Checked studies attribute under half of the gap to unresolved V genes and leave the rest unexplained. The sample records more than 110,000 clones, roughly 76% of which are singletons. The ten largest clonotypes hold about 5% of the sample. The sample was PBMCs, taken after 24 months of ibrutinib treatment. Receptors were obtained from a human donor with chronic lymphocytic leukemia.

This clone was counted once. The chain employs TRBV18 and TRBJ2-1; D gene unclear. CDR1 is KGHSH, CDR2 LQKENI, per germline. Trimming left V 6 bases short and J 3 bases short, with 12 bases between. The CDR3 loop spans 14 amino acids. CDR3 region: CASSPIQNYNEQFF. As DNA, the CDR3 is TGTGCCAGCTCCCCCATCCAGAACTACAATGAGCAGTTCTTC.

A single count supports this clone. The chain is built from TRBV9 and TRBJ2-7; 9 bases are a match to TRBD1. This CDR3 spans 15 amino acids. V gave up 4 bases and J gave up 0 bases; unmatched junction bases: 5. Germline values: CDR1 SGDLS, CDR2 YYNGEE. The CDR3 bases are TGTGCCAGCAGCAGACAGGGGGTGGCCTCCTACGAGCAGTACTTC. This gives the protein CASSRQGVASYEQYF.